Included here is one TCR beta chain sequence, with context. Its antigen is still unknown. This entry is derived from a study of post-analysis software for immune sequencing data. General study points: About 5 TRBV segments (TRBV5-6, TRBV5-1 and TRBV20-1 among them) occurred more frequently in patients than in controls.

Built from TCR beta cDNA, the libraries had unique molecular identifiers in them. Each CDR3 protein gets one entry after TCRdb re-called the PCR reads with MiXCR. The profile shows about half a million distinct CDR3 sequences, about a third of them singletons. The CDR3 consists of 13 residues. Germline CDR1 is LNHDA and CDR2 is SQIVND (reference sequence). V was cut by 3 bases and J by 5 bases, with 10 bases left in between. This clonotype was obtained from a girl under 18 with multiple sclerosis. The rearrangement uses TRBV19 and TRBJ2-5; tentatively, D is TRBD1 or TRBD2 (5 bases each). Input material: blood. This chain's CDR3 is CASSIPGAETQYF. The CDR3 DNA follows: TGTGCCAGTAGTATTCCCGGGGCGGAGACCCAGTACTTC. The complete variable domain, with remaining parts taken from reference TRBV19 and TRBJ2-5, reads DGGITQSPKYLFRKEGQNVTLSCEQNLNHDAMYWYRQDPGQGLRLIYYSQIVNDFQKGDIAEGYSVSREKKESFPLTVTSAQKNPTAFYLCASSIPGAETQYFGPGTRLLVL.